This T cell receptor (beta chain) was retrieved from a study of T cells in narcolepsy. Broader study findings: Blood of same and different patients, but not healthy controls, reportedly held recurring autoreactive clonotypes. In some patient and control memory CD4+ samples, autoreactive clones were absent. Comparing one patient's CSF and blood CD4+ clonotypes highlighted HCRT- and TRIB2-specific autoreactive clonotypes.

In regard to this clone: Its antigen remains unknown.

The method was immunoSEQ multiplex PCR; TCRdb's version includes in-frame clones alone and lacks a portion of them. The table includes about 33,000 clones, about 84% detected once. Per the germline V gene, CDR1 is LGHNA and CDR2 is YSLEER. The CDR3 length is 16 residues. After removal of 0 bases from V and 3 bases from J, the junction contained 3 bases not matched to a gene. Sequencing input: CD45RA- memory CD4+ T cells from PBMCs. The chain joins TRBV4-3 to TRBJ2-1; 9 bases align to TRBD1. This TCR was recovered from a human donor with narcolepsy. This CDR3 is CASSQEWTGDYNEQFF. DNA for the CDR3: TGCGCCAGCAGCCAAGAATGGACAGGGGACTACAATGAGCAGTTCTTC.